Each of the 27 T cell receptor beta chains below was sequenced from the same sample in a study of T cell responses to AZD1222 COVID-19 vaccine. Sequencing was performed with immunoSEQ multiplex PCR; in TCRdb, only in-frame clones are kept and a portion is missing. Found here are around 150,000 clones, more than 75% of them singletons; the top ten hold 4.1%. This sample comprised peripheral blood, obtained on day 0 of AZD1222 vaccination. These receptors originate from an adult in good health.

The chain is built from TRBV7-8 and TRBJ1-6; 7 nucleotides align to TRBD1. Looked up from germline, CDR1 is SGHVS and CDR2 is FQNEAQ. V lost 4 bases to trimming and J lost 3 bases; unmatched junction nucleotides: 6. This CDR3 contains 16 residues. The CDR3 DNA reads TGTGCCAGCAGCTCCGACAGGGCATACTATAATTCACCCCTCCACTTT. Its protein is CASSSDRAYYNSPLHF.

This clone has a single count. J is TRBJ1-1 and V is TRBV5-1, with no clear D. This CDR3 contains 13 residues. The germline V gene has CDR1 SGHRS and CDR2 YFSETQ. The germline V and J ends were trimmed by 0 bases and 8 bases, with 11 bases remaining between them. DNA of the CDR3: TGCGCCAGCAGCTTGGGAGTCAGCCCGGAAGCTTTCTTT. Residues: CASSLGVSPEAFF.

This clone occurred once. Here the CDR3 reads CASRDGQGAVYEQYF. The DNA of the CDR3 is TGTGCCAGCAGGGACGGACAGGGGGCGGTCTACGAGCAGTACTTC. V gene TRBV6-5 combines with J gene TRBJ2-7; the match to TRBD1 covers 11 bases. Germline CDR1 reads MNHEY; CDR2 reads SVGAGI. The CDR3 runs 15 residues. Losses at the gene ends were 6 bases for V and 3 bases for J; bases not matched to a gene: 7.

For this clone: The sample contains more than one DNA sequence encoding this CDR3. The J gene is TRBJ2-3, the V gene TRBV5-4, with D possibly matching TRBD2 (5 bases). Germline V gene sequence: CDR1 SGHNT, CDR2 YYREEE (reference sequence). This CDR3 contains 13 residues. Trimming removed 4 bases from V and 3 bases from J, with 9 bases in between. The CDR3 spells CASSLGGTDTQYF. CDR3 nucleotide sequence: TGTGCCAGCAGCCTAGGAGGAACAGATACGCAGTATTTT. Drawing the rest from reference TRBV5-4 and TRBJ2-3, the complete variable domain is ETGVTQSPTHLIKTRGQQVTLRCSSQSGHNTVSWYQQALGQGPQFIFQYYREEENGRGNFPPRFSGLQFPNYSSELNVNALELDDSALYLCASSLGGTDTQYFGPGTRLTVL.

This rearrangement joins TRBV6-1 to TRBJ1-5; D gene uncertain. The V and J ends lost 1 base and 1 base respectively, with 14 bases between them. The CDR3 runs to 17 residues. Germline CDR1 is MNHNS and CDR2 is SASEGT. The CDR3 DNA sequence: TGTGCCAGCAGTGAAGATGGAGGGTTTGGAAGCAATCAGCCCCAGCATTTT. Its translation is CASSEDGGFGSNQPQHF.

The genes are TRBV7-2 and TRBJ1-1, with D unclear. The germline gives CDR1 SGHTA, CDR2 FQGNSA. Trimming removed 5 bases from V and 0 bases from J, with 10 bases in between. The CDR3 is 14 residues long. The CDR3 protein is CASSLWRVNTEAFF. CDR3 nucleotide sequence: TGTGCCAGCAGCCTATGGCGAGTGAACACTGAAGCTTTCTTT.

The V and J genes are TRBV7-8 and TRBJ2-3; no clear D. The CDR3 has 17 amino acids. The V end was cut by 0 bases, the J end by 1 base, with 14 bases between. Germline lookup yields CDR1 SGHVS and CDR2 FQNEAQ. The CDR3 sequence is CASSLAPTLRGTDTQYF. Here the CDR3 DNA reads TGTGCCAGCAGCTTAGCTCCGACCTTACGGGGCACAGATACGCAGTATTTT.

The chain carries TRBV28 and TRBJ2-7; D perhaps matches TRBD2 (6 bases). V lost 4 bases and J 2 bases, leaving 12 bases between the germline ends. CDR1 is MDHEN, CDR2 SYDVKM, per germline. There are 14 residues in the CDR3. In nucleotides, the CDR3 is TGTGCCAGCAGTTACCTCTGGGGGGCCTACGAGCAGTACTTC. It encodes CASSYLWGAYEQYF.

This chain links TRBV18 with TRBJ1-2; maybe TRBD1 (6 bases). The length of the CDR3 is 14 residues. Germline CDR1 and CDR2: KGHSH and LQKENI. V lost 3 bases and J 4 bases, leaving 12 bases between the germline ends. CDR3 nucleotides: TGTGCCAGCTCACCCAAGGACAGTCTCTATGGCTACACCTTC. The encoded protein is CASSPKDSLYGYTF. The entire variable domain, with the rest obtained from reference TRBV18 and TRBJ1-2, is as follows: NAGVMQNPRHLVRRRGQEARLRCSPMKGHSHVYWYRQLPEEGLKFMVYLQKENIIDESGMPKERFSAEFPKEGPSILRIQQVVRGDSAAYFCASSPKDSLYGYTFGSGTRLTVV.

This clone appeared a single time. The V and J genes are TRBV19 and TRBJ2-1, with D perhaps matching TRBD1 (7 bases). Trimming took 9 bases from V and 4 from J, leaving 16 bases between them. Germline V gives CDR1 LNHDA, CDR2 SQIVND (reference sequence). This CDR3 comprises 14 residues. CDR3 protein: CASSAGQLYNEQFF. The CDR3 DNA sequence: TGTGCCAGCAGCGCGGGACAGCTATACAATGAGCAGTTCTTC.

The chain links TRBV4-1 to TRBJ2-3; 8 bases line up with TRBD1. Germline assignment: CDR1 MGHRA and CDR2 YSYEKL. CDR3 length: 20 residues. V shed 1 base and J 3 bases; nucleotides not matched to a gene: 18. The CDR3 nucleotides read TGCGCCAGCAGCCAAGTCTTTGACAGGGGCGGTCTGGGACGTACAGATACGCAGTATTTT. The encoded protein is CASSQVFDRGGLGRTDTQYF.

The chain employs TRBV6-6 and TRBJ1-6; D gene uncertain. Germline CDR1 and CDR2: MNHNY and SVGAGI (reference sequence). The CDR3 is 15 amino acids. V was cut by 7 bases and J by 10 bases, with 20 bases left in between. CDR3 loop: CASTPSDKGGSPLHF. CDR3 coding DNA: TGTGCCAGCACCCCATCAGACAAGGGTGGATCACCCCTCCACTTT.

This chain uses TRBV5-1 with TRBJ1-1; D is ambiguous. The CDR3 is made up of 14 amino acids. CDR1 is SGHRS, CDR2 YFSETQ, per germline. V lost 0 bases and J lost 6, with 12 bases in between. The CDR3 loop is CASSLVVGKSEAFF. The CDR3 DNA is TGCGCCAGCAGCTTGGTCGTAGGAAAGTCTGAAGCTTTCTTT.

The chain couples TRBV28 to TRBJ1-2; D gene uncertain. The CDR3 extends over 15 amino acids. The V end lost 10 bases, the J end lost 0 bases, and 18 bases lay between the germline ends. Germline V lookup: CDR1 MDHEN, CDR2 SYDVKM. CDR3 nucleotide sequence: TGTGCCACTTCGTCCCCAACTCGAGCTAACTATGGCTACACCTTC. It translates to CATSSPTRANYGYTF.

The chain recombines TRBV27 with TRBJ1-5; D is undetermined. Trimming removed 3 bases at V and 3 bases at J, with 6 bases between. The germline CDR1 and CDR2 sequences are MNHEY and SMNVEV (reference sequence). The CDR3 runs to 13 residues. CDR3: CASSLFNNQPQHF. The CDR3 nucleotides read TGTGCCAGCAGTTTGTTCAACAATCAGCCCCAGCATTTT.

CDR3 bases: TGTGCCAGCTCACCCGTTCCGGGGAGAGACACTGAAGCTTTCTTT. Translated, it gives CASSPVPGRDTEAFF. The chain employs TRBV18 and TRBJ1-1, with D uncertain. This CDR3 region has 15 residues. V was clipped by 3 bases and J by 3 bases, with 14 bases between them. In germline, CDR1 is KGHSH, CDR2 LQKENI. The full variable domain, rest sourced from reference TRBV18 and TRBJ1-1, is NAGVMQNPRHLVRRRGQEARLRCSPMKGHSHVYWYRQLPEEGLKFMVYLQKENIIDESGMPKERFSAEFPKEGPSILRIQQVVRGDSAAYFCASSPVPGRDTEAFFGQGTRLTVV.

V and J are TRBV6-1 and TRBJ1-2; no clear D. The CDR3 consists of 13 residues. Germline CDR1 and CDR2: MNHNS and SASEGT. V lost 3 bases, J lost 2 bases, and 7 bases lay in between. The CDR3 loop reads CASSEEFNYGYTF. The CDR3 DNA reads TGTGCCAGCAGTGAGGAATTCAACTATGGCTACACCTTC.

V is TRBV11-3 and J is TRBJ2-5; 7 bases fit TRBD1. V was clipped by 5 bases and J by 3 bases; unmatched bases: 3. Germline V lookup: CDR1 SGHNT, CDR2 YENEEA. The CDR3 sequence is 13 residues long. In DNA form, the CDR3 reads TGTGCCAGCAGCCGGGGACAGAAAGAGACCCAGTACTTC. Encoded protein: CASSRGQKETQYF.

The chain carries TRBV19 and TRBJ1-4; D not resolved. This CDR3 is built from 14 residues. CDR1 is LNHDA, CDR2 SQIVND, per germline (reference sequence). Trimming shortened V by 1 base and J by 8 bases, and 11 bases separated the two germline ends. The CDR3 protein is CASSIVGTGEKLFF. Written as DNA, the CDR3 is TGTGCCAGTAGTATAGTAGGAACGGGGGAAAAACTGTTTTTT.

CDR3 nucleotide sequence: TGTGCCAGCGGAAGACTAAGCGACAGAGATGAGCAGTTCTTC. Its protein product is CASGRLSDRDEQFF. The chain couples TRBV18 to TRBJ2-1; D could derive from TRBD1 or TRBD2 (5 bases each). The germline V gene has CDR1 KGHSH and CDR2 LQKENI. Between the trimmed V and J ends, which lost 8 bases and 8 bases, there was a span of 19 bases. The CDR3 is made up of 14 amino acids. Filled out from reference TRBV18 and TRBJ2-1, the complete variable domain reads NAGVMQNPRHLVRRRGQEARLRCSPMKGHSHVYWYRQLPEEGLKFMVYLQKENIIDESGMPKERFSAEFPKEGPSILRIQQVVRGDSAAYFCASGRLSDRDEQFFGPGTRLTVL.

The chain links TRBV6-5 to TRBJ1-2; D not resolved. This CDR3 contains 13 residues. Per germline, CDR1 MNHEY and CDR2 SVGAGI. V was trimmed by 8 bases and J by 5 bases, leaving 15 bases between them. The CDR3 DNA reads as TGTGCCAGCTCGTCTCAGGCCCATTATGGCTACACCTTC. It specifies CASSSQAHYGYTF.

This chain uses TRBV11-2 with TRBJ2-5, with D unclear. Trimming took off 3 bases at V and 5 bases at J, with 10 bases between the two ends. Germline lookup yields CDR1 SGHAT and CDR2 FQNNGV. This CDR3 region has 13 residues. CDR3 region: CASSLASRETQYF. CDR3 coding DNA: TGTGCCAGCAGCTTGGCTAGTAGGGAGACCCAGTACTTC.

The J gene is TRBJ1-4, the V gene TRBV18; D is unresolved. The CDR3 is 14 amino acids. The V and J ends lost 1 base and 4 bases respectively, with 7 bases between them. CDR1 is KGHSH, CDR2 LQKENI, per germline. CDR3 in amino acids: CASSPQRLNEKLFF. CDR3 nucleotide sequence: TGTGCCAGCTCACCACAACGGCTTAATGAAAAACTGTTTTTT. The variable domain in full, with the rest retrieved from reference TRBV18 and TRBJ1-4, is NAGVMQNPRHLVRRRGQEARLRCSPMKGHSHVYWYRQLPEEGLKFMVYLQKENIIDESGMPKERFSAEFPKEGPSILRIQQVVRGDSAAYFCASSPQRLNEKLFFGSGTQLSVL.

The V call is TRBV25-1, the J call TRBJ1-2; 9 bases map to TRBD1. J lost 2 bases, V lost 5 bases, and 6 bases had no gene match. This CDR3 is 15 amino acids long. CDR1 is MGHDK and CDR2 is SYGVNS in the germline V gene. CDR3 bases: TGTGCCAGCAGTCCACCGGACAGGGGAAACTATGGCTACACCTTC. It translates to CASSPPDRGNYGYTF.

The chain carries TRBV28 and TRBJ2-6; a possible D gene is TRBD1 (6 bases). The CDR3 has 19 residues. Germline CDR1 reads MDHEN; CDR2 reads SYDVKM. The V end lost 3 bases, the J end lost 0 bases, and 18 bases lay between the germline ends. The chain's CDR3 is CASSFKRGTTTSGANVLTF. The CDR3 DNA reads TGTGCCAGCAGTTTCAAGAGAGGGACAACCACCTCTGGGGCCAACGTCCTGACTTTC.

The rearrangement links TRBV5-5 to TRBJ2-1; D not resolved. CDR3 length equals 15 residues. Trimming stripped 6 bases from V and 5 bases from J, with 18 bases between. Germline CDR1 is SGHKS and CDR2 is YYEKEE (reference sequence). The CDR3 protein is CASTFLRVENNEQFF. The CDR3 nucleotides are TGTGCCAGCACCTTTCTTCGGGTAGAAAACAATGAGCAGTTCTTC.

The chain has TRBV7-2 and TRBJ1-1, with a tentative D call TRBD1 (6 bases). Germline CDR1 is SGHTA and CDR2 is FQGNSA. This CDR3 region has 15 residues. The ends were cut back, 0 bases at V and 11 bases at J, with 19 bases in the middle. This chain's CDR3 is CASSLALSGAAEAFF. The DNA for the CDR3 is TGTGCCAGCAGCTTAGCGCTGTCAGGGGCCGCGGAGGCTTTCTTT.